This TCR beta chain comes out of a study of cytomegalovirus exposure and HLA in healthy donors. The CDR3 covers 14 residues. Germline loops: CDR1 MNHEY, CDR2 SMNVEV (reference sequence). Trimming cost V 4 bases and J 7 bases, with 16 bases left between them. Profiled with immunoSEQ multiplex PCR; TCRdb holds only in-frame clones, not every one. The table shows 89,000 or so clones, with approximately 93% occurring only once. Turning to this clone: Its antigen is still unknown.

General study points: Most TCR sequences proved rare, with some public TCRs found in many donors.

The V gene is TRBV27, the J gene TRBJ2-5, with a weak D call TRBD1 (5 bases). The TCR originated in a woman aged 30 to 39 in good health and CMV-seropositive. Material for sequencing was PBMCs. The CDR3 DNA is TGTGCCAGCAGTTCGCGACAGAGATGGGGGACCCAGTACTTC. This sequence encodes CASSSRQRWGTQYF.